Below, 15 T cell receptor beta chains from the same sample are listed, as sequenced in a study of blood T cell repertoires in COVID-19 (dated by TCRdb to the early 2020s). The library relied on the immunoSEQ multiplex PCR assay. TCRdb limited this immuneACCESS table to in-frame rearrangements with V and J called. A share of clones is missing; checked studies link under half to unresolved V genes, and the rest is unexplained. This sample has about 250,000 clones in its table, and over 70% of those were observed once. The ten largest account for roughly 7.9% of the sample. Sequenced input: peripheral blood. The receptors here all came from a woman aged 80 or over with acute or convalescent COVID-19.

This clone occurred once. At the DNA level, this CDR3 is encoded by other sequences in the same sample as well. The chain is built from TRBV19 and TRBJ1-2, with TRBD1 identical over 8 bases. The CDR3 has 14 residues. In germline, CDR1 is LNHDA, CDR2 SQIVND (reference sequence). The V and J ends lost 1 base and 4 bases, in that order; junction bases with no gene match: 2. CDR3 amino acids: CASSIAGGLYGYTF. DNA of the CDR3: TGTGCCAGTAGTATAGCAGGGGGCCTCTATGGCTACACCTTC.

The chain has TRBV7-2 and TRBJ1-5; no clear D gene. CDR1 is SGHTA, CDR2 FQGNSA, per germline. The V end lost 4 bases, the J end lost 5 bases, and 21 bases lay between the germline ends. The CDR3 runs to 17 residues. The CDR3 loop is CASSSSRGVSADQPQHF. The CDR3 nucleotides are TGTGCCAGCAGCTCGAGTCGCGGGGTTTCCGCTGATCAGCCCCAGCATTTT. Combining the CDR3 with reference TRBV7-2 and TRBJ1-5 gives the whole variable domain GAGVSQSPSNKVTEKGKDVELRCDPISGHTALYWYRQSLGQGLEFLIYFQGNSAPDKSGLPSDRFSAERTGGSVSTLTIQRTQQEDSAVYLCASSSSRGVSADQPQHFGDGTRLSIL.

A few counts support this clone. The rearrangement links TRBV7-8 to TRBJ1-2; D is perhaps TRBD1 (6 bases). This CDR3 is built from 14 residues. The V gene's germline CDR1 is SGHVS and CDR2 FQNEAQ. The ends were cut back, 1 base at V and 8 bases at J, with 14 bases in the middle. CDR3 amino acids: CASSLGKGGQGYTF. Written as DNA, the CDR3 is TGTGCCAGCAGCTTAGGGAAAGGCGGACAGGGCTACACCTTC.

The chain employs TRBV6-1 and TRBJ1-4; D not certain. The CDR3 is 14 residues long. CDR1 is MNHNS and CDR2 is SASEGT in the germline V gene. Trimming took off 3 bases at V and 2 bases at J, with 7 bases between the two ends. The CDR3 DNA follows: TGTGCCAGCAGTGAGTCCGGGACTAATGAAAAACTGTTTTTT. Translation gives CASSESGTNEKLFF.

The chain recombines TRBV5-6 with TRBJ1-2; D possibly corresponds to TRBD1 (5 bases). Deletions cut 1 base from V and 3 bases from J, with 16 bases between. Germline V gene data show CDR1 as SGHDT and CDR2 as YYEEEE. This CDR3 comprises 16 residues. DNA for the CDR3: TGTGCCAGCAGCTTGTTGCGGGGGGAAAAAGACTATGGCTACACCTTC. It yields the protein CASSLLRGEKDYGYTF.

In DNA, the CDR3 is TGTGCCAGCAGTGAAATAAGCAGGGATGGTCAGCCCCAGCATTTT. It encodes CASSEISRDGQPQHF. The V gene is TRBV2, the J gene TRBJ1-5; maybe TRBD1 (5 bases). Germline CDR1 SNHLY, CDR2 FYNNEI. This CDR3 is 15 amino acids long. The germline V and J ends were trimmed by 2 bases and 6 bases, with 14 bases remaining between them.

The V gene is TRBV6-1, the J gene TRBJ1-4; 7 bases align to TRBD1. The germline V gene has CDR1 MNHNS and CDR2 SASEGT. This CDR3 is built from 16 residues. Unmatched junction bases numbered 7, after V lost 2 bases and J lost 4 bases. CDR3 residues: CASSERQGSFNEKLFF. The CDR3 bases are TGTGCCAGCAGTGAACGACAGGGTAGTTTTAATGAAAAACTGTTTTTT.

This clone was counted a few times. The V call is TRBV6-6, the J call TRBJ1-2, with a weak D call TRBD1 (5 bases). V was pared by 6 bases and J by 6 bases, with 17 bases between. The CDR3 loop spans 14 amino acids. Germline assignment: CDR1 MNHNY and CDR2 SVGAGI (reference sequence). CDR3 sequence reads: CASSRAGGGDGYTF. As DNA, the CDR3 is TGTGCCAGCAGCCGAGCGGGGGGAGGGGATGGCTACACCTTC.

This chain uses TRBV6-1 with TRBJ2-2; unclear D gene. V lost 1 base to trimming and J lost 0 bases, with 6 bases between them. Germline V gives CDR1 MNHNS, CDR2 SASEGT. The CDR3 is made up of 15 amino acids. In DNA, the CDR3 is TGTGCCAGCAGTGAAGGTCCTTCGAACACCGGGGAGCTGTTTTTT. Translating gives CASSEGPSNTGELFF.

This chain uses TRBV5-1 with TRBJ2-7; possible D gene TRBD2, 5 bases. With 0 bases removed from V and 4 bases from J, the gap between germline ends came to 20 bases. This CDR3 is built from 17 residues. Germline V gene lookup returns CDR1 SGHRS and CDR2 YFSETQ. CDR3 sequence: CASSLGGGGHLLYEQYF. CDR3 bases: TGCGCCAGCAGCTTGGGAGGCGGCGGGCACCTTCTTTACGAGCAGTACTTC.

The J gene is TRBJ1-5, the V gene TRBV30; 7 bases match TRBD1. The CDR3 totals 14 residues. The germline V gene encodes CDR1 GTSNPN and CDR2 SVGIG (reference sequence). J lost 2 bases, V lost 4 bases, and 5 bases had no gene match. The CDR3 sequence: CAWTDRVGNQPQHF. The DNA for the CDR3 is TGTGCCTGGACCGACAGGGTGGGCAATCAGCCCCAGCATTTT. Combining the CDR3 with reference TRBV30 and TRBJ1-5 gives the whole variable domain SQTIHQWPATLVQPVGSPLSLECTVEGTSNPNLYWYRQAAGRGLQLLFYSVGIGQISSEVPQNLSASRPQDRQFILSSKKLLLSDSGFYLCAWTDRVGNQPQHFGDGTRLSIL.

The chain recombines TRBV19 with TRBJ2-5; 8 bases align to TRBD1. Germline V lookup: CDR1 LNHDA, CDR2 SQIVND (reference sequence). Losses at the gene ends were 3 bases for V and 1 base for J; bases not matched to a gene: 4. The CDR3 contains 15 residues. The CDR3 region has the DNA TGTGCCAGTAGTATTATAGGACAGGGCCAAGAGACCCAGTACTTC. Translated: CASSIIGQGQETQYF. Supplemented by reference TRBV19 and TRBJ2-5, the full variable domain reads DGGITQSPKYLFRKEGQNVTLSCEQNLNHDAMYWYRQDPGQGLRLIYYSQIVNDFQKGDIAEGYSVSREKKESFPLTVTSAQKNPTAFYLCASSIIGQGQETQYFGPGTRLLVL.

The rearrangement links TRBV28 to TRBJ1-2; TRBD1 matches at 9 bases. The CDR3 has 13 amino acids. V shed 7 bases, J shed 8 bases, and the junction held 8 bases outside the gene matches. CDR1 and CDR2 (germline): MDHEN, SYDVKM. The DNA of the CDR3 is TGTGCCAGCACCCTCCGGGACAGGGTAGGCTACACCTTC. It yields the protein CASTLRDRVGYTF.

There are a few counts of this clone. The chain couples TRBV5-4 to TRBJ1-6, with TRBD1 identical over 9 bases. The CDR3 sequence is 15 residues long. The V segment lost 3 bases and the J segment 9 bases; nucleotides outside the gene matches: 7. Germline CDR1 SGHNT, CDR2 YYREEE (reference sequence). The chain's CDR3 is CASSSRTGEASPLHF. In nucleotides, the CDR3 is TGTGCCAGCAGCTCCCGGACAGGGGAGGCTTCACCCCTCCACTTT.

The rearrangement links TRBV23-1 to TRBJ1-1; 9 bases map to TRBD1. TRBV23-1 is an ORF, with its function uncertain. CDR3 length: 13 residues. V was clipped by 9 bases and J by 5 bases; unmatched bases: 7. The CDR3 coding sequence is TGCGCCAGTTACAGGGGGCTGTGGACTGAAGCTTTCTTT. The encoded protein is CASYRGLWTEAFF.